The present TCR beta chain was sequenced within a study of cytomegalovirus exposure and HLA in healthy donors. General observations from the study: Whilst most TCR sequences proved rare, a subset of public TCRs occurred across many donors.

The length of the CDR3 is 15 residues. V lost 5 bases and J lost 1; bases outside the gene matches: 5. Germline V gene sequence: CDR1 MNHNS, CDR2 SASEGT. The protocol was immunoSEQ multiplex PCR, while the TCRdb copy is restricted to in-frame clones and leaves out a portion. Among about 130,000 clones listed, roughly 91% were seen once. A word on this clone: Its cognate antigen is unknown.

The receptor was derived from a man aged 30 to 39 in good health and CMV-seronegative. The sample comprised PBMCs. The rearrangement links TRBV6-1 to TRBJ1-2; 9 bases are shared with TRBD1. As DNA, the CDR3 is TGTGCCAGCAGTAGACAGGGGGGCATTAACTATGGCTACACCTTC. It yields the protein CASSRQGGINYGYTF.